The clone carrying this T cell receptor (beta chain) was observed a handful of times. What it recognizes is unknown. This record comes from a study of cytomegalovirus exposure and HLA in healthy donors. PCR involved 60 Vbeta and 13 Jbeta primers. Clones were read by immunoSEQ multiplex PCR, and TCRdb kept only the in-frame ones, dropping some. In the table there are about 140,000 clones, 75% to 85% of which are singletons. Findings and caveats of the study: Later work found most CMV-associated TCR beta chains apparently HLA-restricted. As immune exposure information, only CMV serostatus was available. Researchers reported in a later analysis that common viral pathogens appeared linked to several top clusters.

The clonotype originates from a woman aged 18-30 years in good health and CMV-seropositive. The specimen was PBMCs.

In DNA form, the CDR3 reads TGTGCCAGCAGCGTAGGAACAGGCGGTGAAGCTTTCTTT. It translates to CASSVGTGGEAFF. The chain carries TRBV9 and TRBJ1-1, with a weak D call TRBD1 (5 bases). The germline V gene has CDR1 SGDLS and CDR2 YYNGEE. This CDR3 is 13 amino acids long. V gave up 0 bases and J gave up 7 bases, with 10 bases separating them.